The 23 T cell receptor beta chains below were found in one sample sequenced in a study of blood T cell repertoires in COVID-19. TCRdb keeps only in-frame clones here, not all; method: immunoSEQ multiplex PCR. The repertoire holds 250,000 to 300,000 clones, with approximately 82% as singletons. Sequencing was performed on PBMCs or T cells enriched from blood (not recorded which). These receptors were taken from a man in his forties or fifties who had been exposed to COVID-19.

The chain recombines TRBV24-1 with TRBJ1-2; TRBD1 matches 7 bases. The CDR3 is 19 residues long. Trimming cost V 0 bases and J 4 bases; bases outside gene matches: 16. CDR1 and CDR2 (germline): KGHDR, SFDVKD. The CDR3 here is CATSDLGPGRDSLGYGYTF. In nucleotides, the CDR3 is TGTGCCACCAGTGATTTGGGACCGGGGCGGGACAGTTTAGGCTATGGCTACACCTTC.

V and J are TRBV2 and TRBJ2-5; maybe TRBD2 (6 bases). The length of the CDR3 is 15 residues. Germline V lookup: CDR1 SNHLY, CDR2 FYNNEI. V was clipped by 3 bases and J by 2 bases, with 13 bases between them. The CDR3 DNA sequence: TGTGCCAGCAGTGATGGTAGCGGATATCAAGAGACCCAGTACTTC. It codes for CASSDGSGYQETQYF.

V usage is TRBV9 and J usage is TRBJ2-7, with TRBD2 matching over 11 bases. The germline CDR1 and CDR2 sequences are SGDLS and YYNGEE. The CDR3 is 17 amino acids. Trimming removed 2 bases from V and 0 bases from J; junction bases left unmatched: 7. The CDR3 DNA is TGTGCCAGCAGCGTGGGACTAGCGGAGGAGGGCTCCTACGAGCAGTACTTC. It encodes CASSVGLAEEGSYEQYF.

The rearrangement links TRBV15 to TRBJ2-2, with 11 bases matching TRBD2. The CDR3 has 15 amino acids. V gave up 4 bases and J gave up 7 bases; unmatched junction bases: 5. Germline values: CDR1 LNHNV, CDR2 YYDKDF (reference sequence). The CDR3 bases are TGTGCCACCAGCAAAGGCGGACTAGCGGGCGGGGAGCTGTTTTTT. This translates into CATSKGGLAGGELFF.

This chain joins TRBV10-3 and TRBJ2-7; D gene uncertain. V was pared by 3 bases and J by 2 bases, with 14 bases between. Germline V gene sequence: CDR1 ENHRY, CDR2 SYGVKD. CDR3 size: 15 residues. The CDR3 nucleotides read TGTGCCATCAGTGATAGTACCAAAATTCCCTACGAGCAGTACTTC. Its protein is CAISDSTKIPYEQYF.

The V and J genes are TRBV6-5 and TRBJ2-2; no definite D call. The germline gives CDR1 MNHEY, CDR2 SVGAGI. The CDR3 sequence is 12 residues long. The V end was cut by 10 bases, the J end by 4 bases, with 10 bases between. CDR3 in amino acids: CATRRSTGELFF. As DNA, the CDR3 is TGTGCCACTCGGCGGAGCACCGGGGAGCTGTTTTTT.

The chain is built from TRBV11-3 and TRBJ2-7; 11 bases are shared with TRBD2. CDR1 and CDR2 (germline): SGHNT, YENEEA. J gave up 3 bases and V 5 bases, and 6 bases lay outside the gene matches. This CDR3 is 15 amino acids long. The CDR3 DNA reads TGTGCCAGCAGCCACACCGGGACTAGCGGCTACGAGCAGTACTTC. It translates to CASSHTGTSGYEQYF.

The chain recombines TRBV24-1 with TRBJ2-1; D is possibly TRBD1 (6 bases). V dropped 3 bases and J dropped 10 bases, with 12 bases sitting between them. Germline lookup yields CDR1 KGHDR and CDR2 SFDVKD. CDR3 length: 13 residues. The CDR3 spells CATSDERGWEQFF. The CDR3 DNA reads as TGTGCCACCAGTGATGAAAGGGGGTGGGAGCAGTTCTTC.

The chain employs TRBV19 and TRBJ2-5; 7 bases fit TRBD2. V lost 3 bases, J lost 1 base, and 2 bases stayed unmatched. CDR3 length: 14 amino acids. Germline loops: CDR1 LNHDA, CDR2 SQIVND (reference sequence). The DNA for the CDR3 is TGTGCCAGTAGTATCGCGGGAGCCCAAGAGACCCAGTACTTC. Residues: CASSIAGAQETQYF.

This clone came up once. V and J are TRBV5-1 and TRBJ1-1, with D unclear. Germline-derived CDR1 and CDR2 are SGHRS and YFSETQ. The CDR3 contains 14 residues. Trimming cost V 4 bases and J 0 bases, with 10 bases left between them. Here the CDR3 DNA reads TGCGCCAGCAGCCCGAGCGCTATGAACACTGAAGCTTTCTTT. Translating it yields CASSPSAMNTEAFF.

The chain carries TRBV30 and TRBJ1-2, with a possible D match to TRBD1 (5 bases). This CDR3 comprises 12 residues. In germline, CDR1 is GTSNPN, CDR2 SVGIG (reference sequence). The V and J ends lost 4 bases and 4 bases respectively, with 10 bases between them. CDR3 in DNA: TGTGCCTGGAACCCAGGGCCCTATGGCTACACCTTC. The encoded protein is CAWNPGPYGYTF.

The chain's CDR3 is CASSLRRLARLGEQYF. The CDR3 DNA follows: TGTGCCAGCAGCTTGAGGAGACTAGCGCGATTGGGCGAGCAGTACTTC. The gene calls are TRBV5-6 and TRBJ2-7; 8 bases match TRBD2. The ends lost 1 base at V and 6 bases at J; junction bases unmatched: 12. The CDR3 loop spans 16 amino acids. The germline CDR1 and CDR2 sequences are SGHDT and YYEEEE.

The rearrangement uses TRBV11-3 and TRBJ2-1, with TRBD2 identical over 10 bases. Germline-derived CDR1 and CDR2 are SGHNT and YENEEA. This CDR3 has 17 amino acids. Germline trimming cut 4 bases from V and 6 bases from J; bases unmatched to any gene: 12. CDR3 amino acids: CASSSWTSGGPGNEQFF. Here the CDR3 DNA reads TGTGCCAGCAGCTCATGGACTAGCGGAGGCCCTGGCAATGAGCAGTTCTTC.

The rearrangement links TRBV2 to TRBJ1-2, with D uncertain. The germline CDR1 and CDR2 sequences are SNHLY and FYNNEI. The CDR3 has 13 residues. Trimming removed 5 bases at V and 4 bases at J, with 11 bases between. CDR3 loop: CASSFGESYGYTF. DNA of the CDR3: TGTGCCAGCAGTTTTGGGGAGAGCTATGGCTACACCTTC.

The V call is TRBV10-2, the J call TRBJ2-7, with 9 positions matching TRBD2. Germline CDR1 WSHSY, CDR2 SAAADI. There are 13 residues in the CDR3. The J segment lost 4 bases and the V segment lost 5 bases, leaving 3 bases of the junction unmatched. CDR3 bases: TGCGCCAGCAGTACAAGCGGGAGGTACGAGCAGTACTTC. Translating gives CASSTSGRYEQYF.

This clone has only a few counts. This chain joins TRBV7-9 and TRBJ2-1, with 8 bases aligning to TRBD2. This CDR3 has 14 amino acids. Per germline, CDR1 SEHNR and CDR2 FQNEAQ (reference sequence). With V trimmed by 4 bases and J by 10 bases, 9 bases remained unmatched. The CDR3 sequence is CASSSRIAGTEQFF. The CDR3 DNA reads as TGTGCCAGCAGCTCAAGGATAGCGGGAACAGAGCAGTTCTTC.

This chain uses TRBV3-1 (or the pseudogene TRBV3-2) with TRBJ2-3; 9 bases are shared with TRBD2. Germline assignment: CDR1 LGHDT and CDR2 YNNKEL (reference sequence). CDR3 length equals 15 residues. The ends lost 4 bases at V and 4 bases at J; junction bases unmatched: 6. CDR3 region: CASSPTAGGPDTQYF. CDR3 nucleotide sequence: TGTGCCAGCAGCCCCACGGCGGGAGGGCCAGATACGCAGTATTTT.

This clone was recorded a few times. The CDR3: CASSLLSGTHYEQYF. CDR3 coding DNA: TGTGCCAGCAGCTTACTTAGCGGAACCCACTACGAGCAGTACTTC. This chain joins TRBV7-8 and TRBJ2-7; D possibly corresponds to TRBD2 (6 bases). Trimming took off 2 bases at V and 3 bases at J, with 14 bases between the two ends. This CDR3 contains 15 residues. From germline, CDR1 is SGHVS and CDR2 FQNEAQ.

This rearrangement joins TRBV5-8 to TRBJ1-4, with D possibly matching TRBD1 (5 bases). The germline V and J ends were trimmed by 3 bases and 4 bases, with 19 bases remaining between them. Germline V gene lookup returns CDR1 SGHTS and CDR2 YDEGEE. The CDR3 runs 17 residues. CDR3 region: CASSWGSLRAINEKLFF. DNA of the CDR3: TGTGCCAGCAGCTGGGGCAGCCTCCGGGCGATTAATGAAAAACTGTTTTTT.

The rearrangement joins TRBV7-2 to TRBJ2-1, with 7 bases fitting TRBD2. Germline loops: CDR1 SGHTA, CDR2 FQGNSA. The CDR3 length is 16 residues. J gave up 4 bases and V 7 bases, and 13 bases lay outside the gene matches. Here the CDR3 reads CASTWAGVVVYNEQFF. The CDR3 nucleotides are TGTGCCAGCACCTGGGCGGGAGTAGTAGTGTACAATGAGCAGTTCTTC. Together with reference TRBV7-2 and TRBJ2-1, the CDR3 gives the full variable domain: GAGVSQSPSNKVTEKGKDVELRCDPISGHTALYWYRQSLGQGLEFLIYFQGNSAPDKSGLPSDRFSAERTGGSVSTLTIQRTQQEDSAVYLCASTWAGVVVYNEQFFGPGTRLTVL.

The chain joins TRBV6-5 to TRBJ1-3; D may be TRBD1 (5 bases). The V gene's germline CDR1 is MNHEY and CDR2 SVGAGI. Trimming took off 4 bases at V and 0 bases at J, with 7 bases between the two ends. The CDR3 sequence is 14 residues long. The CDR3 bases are TGTGCCAGCAGTTGGGGCCGCTCTGGAAACACCATATATTTT. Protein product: CASSWGRSGNTIYF.

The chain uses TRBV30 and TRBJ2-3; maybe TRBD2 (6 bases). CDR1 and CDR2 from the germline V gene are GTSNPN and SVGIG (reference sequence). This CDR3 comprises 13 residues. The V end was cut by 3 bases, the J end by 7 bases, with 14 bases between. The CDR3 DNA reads TGTGCCTGGAGGCTAGCGACGTCTAATACGCAGTATTTT. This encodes CAWRLATSNTQYF.

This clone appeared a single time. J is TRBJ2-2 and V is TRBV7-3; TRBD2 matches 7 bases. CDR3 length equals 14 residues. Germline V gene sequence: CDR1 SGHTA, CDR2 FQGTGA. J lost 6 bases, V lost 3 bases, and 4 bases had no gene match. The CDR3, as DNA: TGTGCCAGCAGCTTTGGCGGGAGTGCCGGGGAGCTGTTTTTT. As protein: CASSFGGSAGELFF.